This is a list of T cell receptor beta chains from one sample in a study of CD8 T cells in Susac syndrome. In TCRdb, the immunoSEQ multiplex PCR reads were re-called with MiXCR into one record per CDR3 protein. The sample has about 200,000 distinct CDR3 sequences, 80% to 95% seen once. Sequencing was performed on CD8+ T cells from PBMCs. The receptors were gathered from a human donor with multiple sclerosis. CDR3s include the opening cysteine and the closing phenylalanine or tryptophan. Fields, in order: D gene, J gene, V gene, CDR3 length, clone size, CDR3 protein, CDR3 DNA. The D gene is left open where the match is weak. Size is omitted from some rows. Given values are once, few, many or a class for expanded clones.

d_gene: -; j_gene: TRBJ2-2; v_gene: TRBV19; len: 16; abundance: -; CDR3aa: CASNFIDVTNTGELFF; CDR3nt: TGTGCCAGTAACTTTATAGACGTAACGAACACCGGGGAGCTGTTTTTT
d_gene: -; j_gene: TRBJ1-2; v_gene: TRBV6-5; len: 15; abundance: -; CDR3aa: CASSYSGRGEGGYTF; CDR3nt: TGTGCCAGCAGTTACTCGGGCAGAGGAGAAGGAGGCTACACCTTC
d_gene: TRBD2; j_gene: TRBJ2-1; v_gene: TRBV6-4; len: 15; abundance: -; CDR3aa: CASSRLAGGPHEQFF; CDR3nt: TGTGCCAGCAGTCGACTAGCGGGAGGGCCCCATGAGCAGTTCTTC
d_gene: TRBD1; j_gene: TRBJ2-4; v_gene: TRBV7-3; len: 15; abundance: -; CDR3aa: CASSLGLGQGEIQYF; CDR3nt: TGTGCCAGCAGCCTAGGGCTTGGGCAGGGGGAAATTCAGTACTTC
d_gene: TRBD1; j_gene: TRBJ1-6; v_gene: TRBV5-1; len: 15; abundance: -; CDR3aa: CASSHGQGGNSPLHF; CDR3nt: TGCGCCAGCAGCCACGGACAGGGGGGGAATTCACCCCTCCACTTT
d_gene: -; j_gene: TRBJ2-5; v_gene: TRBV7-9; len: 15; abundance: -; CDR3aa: CASSPIDRTQETQYF; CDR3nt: TGTGCCAGCAGCCCAATCGACAGGACCCAAGAGACCCAGTACTTC
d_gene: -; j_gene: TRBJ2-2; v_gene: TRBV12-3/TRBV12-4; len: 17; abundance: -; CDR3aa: CASSLSQGRKFPGELFF; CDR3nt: TGTGCCAGCAGTTTATCGCAGGGGCGAAAGTTCCCCGGGGAGCTGTTTTTT
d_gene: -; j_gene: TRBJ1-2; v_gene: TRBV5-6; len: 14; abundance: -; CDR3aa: CASSFSGTDYGYTF; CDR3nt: TGTGCCAGCAGCTTTTCCGGGACGGACTATGGCTACACCTTC
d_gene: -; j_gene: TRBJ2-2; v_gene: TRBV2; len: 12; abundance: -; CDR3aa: CASSEVDGELFF; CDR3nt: TGTGCCAGCAGTGAAGTAGACGGGGAGCTGTTTTTT
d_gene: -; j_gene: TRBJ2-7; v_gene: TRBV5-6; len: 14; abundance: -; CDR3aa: CASSLGLVAYEQYF; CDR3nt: TGTGCCAGCAGCTTGGGACTAGTGGCCTACGAGCAGTACTTC
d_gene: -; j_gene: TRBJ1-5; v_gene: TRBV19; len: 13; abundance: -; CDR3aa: CASSSSDNQPQHF; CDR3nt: TGTGCCAGTAGTTCCAGTGACAATCAGCCCCAGCATTTT
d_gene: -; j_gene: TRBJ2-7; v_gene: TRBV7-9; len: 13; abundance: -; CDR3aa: CASSLAGPGEQYF; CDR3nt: TGTGCCAGCAGCTTAGCGGGGCCGGGCGAGCAGTACTTC
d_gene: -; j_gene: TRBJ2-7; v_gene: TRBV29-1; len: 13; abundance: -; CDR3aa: CSVVDARNLEQYF; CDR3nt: TGCAGCGTTGTTGACGCGCGAAACCTCGAGCAGTACTTC
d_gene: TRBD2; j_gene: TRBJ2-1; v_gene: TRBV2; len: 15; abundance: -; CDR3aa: CASRDTSGGANEQFF; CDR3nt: TGTGCCAGCAGGGATACTAGCGGGGGGGCAAATGAGCAGTTCTTC
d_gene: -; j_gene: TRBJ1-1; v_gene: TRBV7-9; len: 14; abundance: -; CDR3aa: CASNAGHMNTEAFF; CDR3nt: TGTGCCAGCAACGCGGGACATATGAACACTGAAGCTTTCTTT
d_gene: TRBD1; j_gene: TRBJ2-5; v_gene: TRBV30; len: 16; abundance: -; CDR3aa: CAWSHETGGAEETQYF; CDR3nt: TGTGCCTGGAGTCATGAGACAGGGGGAGCGGAAGAGACCCAGTACTTC
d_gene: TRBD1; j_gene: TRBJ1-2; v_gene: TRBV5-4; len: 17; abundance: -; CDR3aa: CASSDWGSQGQGGGYTF; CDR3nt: TGTGCCAGCAGCGATTGGGGGTCCCAGGGACAGGGGGGTGGCTACACCTTC
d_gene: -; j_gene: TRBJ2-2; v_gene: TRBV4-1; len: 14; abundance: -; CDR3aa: CASSQDLDGGELFF; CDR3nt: TGCGCCAGCAGCCAGGACCTAGATGGCGGGGAGCTGTTTTTT
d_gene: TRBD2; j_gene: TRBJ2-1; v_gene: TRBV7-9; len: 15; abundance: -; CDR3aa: CASSSLAGGHNEQFF; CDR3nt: TGTGCCAGCAGCTCACTAGCGGGGGGCCACAATGAGCAGTTCTTC
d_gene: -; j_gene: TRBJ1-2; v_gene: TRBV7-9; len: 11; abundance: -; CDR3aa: CASSREGGYTF; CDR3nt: TGTGCCAGCAGCAGGGAGGGGGGCTACACCTTC
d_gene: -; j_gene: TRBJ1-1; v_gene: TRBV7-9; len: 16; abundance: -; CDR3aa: CASSLEFETMNTEAFF; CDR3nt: TGTGCCAGCAGCTTAGAATTCGAGACAATGAACACTGAAGCTTTCTTT
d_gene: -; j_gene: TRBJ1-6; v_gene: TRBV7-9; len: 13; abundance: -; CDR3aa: CASSDPGNSPLHF; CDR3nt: TGTGCCAGCAGCGATCCTGGTAATTCACCCCTCCACTTT
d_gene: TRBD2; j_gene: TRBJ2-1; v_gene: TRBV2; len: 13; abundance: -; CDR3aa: CASSEGGWNEQFF; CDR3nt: TGTGCCAGCAGTGAGGGGGGGTGGAATGAGCAGTTCTTC
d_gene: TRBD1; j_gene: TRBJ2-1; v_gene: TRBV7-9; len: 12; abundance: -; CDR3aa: CASSLGQNEQFF; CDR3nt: TGTGCCAGCAGCTTGGGACAGAATGAGCAGTTCTTC
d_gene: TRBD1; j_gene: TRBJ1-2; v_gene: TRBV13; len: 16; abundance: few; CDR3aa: CASSLPGQGAAYGYTF; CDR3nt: TGTGCCAGCAGCTTACCCGGACAGGGGGCGGCCTATGGCTACACCTTC
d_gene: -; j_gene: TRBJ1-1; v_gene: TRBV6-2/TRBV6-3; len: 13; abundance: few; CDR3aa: CASSYSENTEAFF; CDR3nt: TGTGCCAGCAGTTATTCAGAAAACACTGAAGCTTTCTTT
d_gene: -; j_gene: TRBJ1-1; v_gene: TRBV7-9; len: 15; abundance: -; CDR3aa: CASSVQGRGNTEAFF; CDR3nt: TGTGCCAGCAGCGTACAGGGAAGGGGGAACACTGAAGCTTTCTTT
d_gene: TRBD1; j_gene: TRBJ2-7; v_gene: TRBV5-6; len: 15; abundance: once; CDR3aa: CASSRGGQGFYEQYF; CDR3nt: TGTGCCAGCAGCCGGGGGGGACAGGGGTTCTACGAGCAGTACTTC
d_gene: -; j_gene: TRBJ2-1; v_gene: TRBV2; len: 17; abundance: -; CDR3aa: CASSEAQGLTSYNEQFF; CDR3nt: TGTGCCAGCAGTGAAGCGCAGGGACTTACATCCTACAATGAGCAGTTCTTC
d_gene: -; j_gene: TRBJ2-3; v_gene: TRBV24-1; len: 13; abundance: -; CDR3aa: CATSETGLYTQYF; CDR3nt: TGTGCCACCAGTGAGACGGGACTTTATACGCAGTATTTT
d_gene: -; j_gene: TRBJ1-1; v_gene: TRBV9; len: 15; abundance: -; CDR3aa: CASSVESGTNTEAFF; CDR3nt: TGTGCCAGCAGCGTAGAATCCGGGACCAACACTGAAGCTTTCTTT
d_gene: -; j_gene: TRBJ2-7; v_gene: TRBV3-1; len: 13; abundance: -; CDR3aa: CASSQRISNEQYF; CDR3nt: TGTGCCAGCAGCCAACGAATAAGCAACGAGCAGTACTTC
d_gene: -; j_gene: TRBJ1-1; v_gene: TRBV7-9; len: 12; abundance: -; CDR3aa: CASSSAMGEAFF; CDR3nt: TGTGCCAGCAGCTCAGCCATGGGGGAAGCTTTCTTT
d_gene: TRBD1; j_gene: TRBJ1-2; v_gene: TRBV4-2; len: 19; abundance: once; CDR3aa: CASSQGWTGVTPANYGYTF; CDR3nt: TGTGCCAGCAGCCAAGGCTGGACAGGGGTTACTCCAGCTAACTATGGCTACACCTTC
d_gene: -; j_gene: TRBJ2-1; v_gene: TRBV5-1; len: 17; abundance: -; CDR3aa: CASSYGQPLSSYNEQFF; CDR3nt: TGCGCCAGCAGTTATGGACAGCCCTTGAGCTCCTACAATGAGCAGTTCTTC
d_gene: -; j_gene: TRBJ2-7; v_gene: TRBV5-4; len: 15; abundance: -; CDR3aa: CASSPDPLSAYEQYF; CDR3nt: TGTGCCAGCAGCCCCGACCCCCTATCCGCCTACGAGCAGTACTTC
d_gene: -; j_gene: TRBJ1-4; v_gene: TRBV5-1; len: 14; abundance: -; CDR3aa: CASSPEGRGEKLFF; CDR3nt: TGCGCCAGCAGCCCCGAGGGGCGCGGAGAAAAACTGTTTTTT
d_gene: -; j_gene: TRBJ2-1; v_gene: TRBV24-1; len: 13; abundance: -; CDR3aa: CATSDSVSNEQFF; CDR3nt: TGTGCCACCAGTGATTCGGTTAGCAATGAGCAGTTCTTC
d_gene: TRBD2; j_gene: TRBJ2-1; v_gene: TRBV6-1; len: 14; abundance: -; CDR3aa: CASSSGTRFHEQFF; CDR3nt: TGTGCCAGCAGTTCCGGGACTAGGTTCCATGAGCAGTTCTTC
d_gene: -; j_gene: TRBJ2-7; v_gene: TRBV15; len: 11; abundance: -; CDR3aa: CATRVGNEQYF; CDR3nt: TGTGCCACCAGGGTTGGGAACGAGCAGTACTTC
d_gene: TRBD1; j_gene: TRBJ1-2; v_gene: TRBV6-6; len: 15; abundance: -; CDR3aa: CASGDRVYLYYGYTF; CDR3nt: TGTGCCAGCGGGGACAGGGTGTACCTCTACTATGGCTACACCTTC
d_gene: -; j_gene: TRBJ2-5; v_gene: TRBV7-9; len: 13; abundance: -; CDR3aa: CASSFGRWETQYF; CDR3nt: TGTGCCAGCAGCTTTGGGAGGTGGGAGACCCAGTACTTC
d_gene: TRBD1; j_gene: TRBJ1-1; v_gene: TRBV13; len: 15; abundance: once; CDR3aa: CASSHLTGDSTEAFF; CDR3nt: TGTGCCAGCAGCCACCTAACAGGGGATAGCACTGAAGCTTTCTTT
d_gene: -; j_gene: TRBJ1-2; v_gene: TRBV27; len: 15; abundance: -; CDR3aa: CASSEGLSLRHGYTF; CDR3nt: TGTGCCAGCAGCGAGGGACTCTCCCTTCGGCATGGCTACACCTTC
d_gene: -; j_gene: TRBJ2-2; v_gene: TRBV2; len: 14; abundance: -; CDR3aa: CASREPDLIGELFF; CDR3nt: TGTGCCAGCCGGGAGCCAGATCTTATCGGGGAGCTGTTTTTT
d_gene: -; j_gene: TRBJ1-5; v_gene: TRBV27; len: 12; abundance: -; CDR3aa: CASSVLNQPQHF; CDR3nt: TGTGCCAGCAGTGTCCTGAATCAGCCCCAGCATTTT
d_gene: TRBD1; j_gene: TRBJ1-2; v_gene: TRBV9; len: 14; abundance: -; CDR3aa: CASSVAGTGYGYTF; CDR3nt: TGTGCCAGCAGCGTAGCCGGGACAGGATATGGCTACACCTTC
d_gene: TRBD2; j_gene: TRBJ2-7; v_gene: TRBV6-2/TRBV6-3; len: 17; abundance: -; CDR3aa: CASSQHYALAGYYEQYF; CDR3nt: TGTGCCAGCAGCCAACACTACGCCCTAGCGGGGTACTACGAGCAGTACTTC